A single sample is the source of the 5 T cell receptor beta chains below, sequenced in a study of shared clonotypes between healthy human individuals. The protocol was immunoSEQ multiplex PCR, while the TCRdb copy is restricted to in-frame clones and leaves out a portion. This sample carries roughly 1,800,000 clones, just under 95% of them seen once, and the ten largest clones take 1% to 1.5%. Terminally differentiated effector memory CD45RA+ cells were left out of the naive CD8 fraction, which was CD45RO-negative and positively selected for CCR7. Material for sequencing was naive CD8+ T cells sorted from blood. These receptor sequences come from a man younger than 35 in good health.

The rearrangement joins TRBV5-1 to TRBJ2-3, with TRBD2 matching 8 bases. Germline V gives CDR1 SGHRS, CDR2 YFSETQ. This CDR3 region has 14 residues. After removal of 6 bases from V and 0 bases from J, the junction contained 3 bases not matched to a gene. The CDR3 coding sequence is TGCGCCAGCAATAGCGGGATTAGCACAGATACGCAGTATTTT. Its protein is CASNSGISTDTQYF.

This sequence joins TRBV19 and TRBJ1-2; D gene ambiguous. This CDR3 contains 14 residues. Looked up from germline, CDR1 is LNHDA and CDR2 is SQIVND (reference sequence). The ends were cut back, 6 bases at V and 5 bases at J, with 16 bases in the middle. CDR3 region: CASRPGITPYGYTF. CDR3 bases: TGTGCCAGTAGGCCGGGAATCACCCCTTATGGCTACACCTTC.

This chain connects TRBV11-2 to TRBJ2-7; no firm D call. The CDR3 has 15 residues. From germline, CDR1 is SGHAT and CDR2 FQNNGV. V was cut by 0 bases and J by 3 bases, with 12 bases left in between. Here the CDR3 reads CASSLDPGFYYEQYF. In nucleotides, the CDR3 is TGTGCCAGCAGCTTAGATCCGGGTTTCTACTACGAGCAGTACTTC.

The chain has TRBV2 and TRBJ1-1; D not resolved. The germline V gene has CDR1 SNHLY and CDR2 FYNNEI. The CDR3 is 14 amino acids. V gave up 4 bases and J gave up 1 base, with 10 bases separating them. The CDR3 loop reads CASSAMGGNTEAFF. The CDR3 DNA follows: TGTGCCAGCAGTGCTATGGGCGGGAACACTGAAGCTTTCTTT.

This chain uses TRBV2 with TRBJ1-2; possible D gene TRBD1, 6 bases. Per germline, CDR1 SNHLY and CDR2 FYNNEI. CDR3 length equals 13 residues. Trimming took 10 bases from V and 6 from J, leaving 18 bases between them. The CDR3 is CAIYREKMDGYTF. CDR3 DNA: TGTGCCATATACAGGGAAAAAATGGATGGCTACACCTTC.